The T cell receptor beta chain under discussion was sequenced for a study of neurological immune-mediated disorders. This clonotype was picked up many times. TCRdb called the 5' RACE reads again in MiXCR, with one record for every CDR3 protein. The table records about 71,000 distinct CDR3 sequences, less than 5.5% of them present only once. Germline CDR1 is SGHTA and CDR2 is FQGNSA. V was clipped by 5 bases and J by 10 bases; unmatched bases: 9. This CDR3 is built from 15 residues. The sample taken for sequencing was PBMCs. V gene TRBV7-2 combines with J gene TRBJ1-6, with TRBD1 matching over 9 bases. This clonotype was sampled from a man aged 30-40 years with multiple sclerosis. CDR3: CASSKGGQGGSPLHF. The CDR3 DNA is TGTGCCAGCAGCAAAGGGGGACAGGGAGGGTCACCCCTCCACTTT.